The rows below give T cell receptor beta chains drawn from one sample of a study of Ad26.COV2.S vaccination and SARS-CoV-2 variants. Assay: immunoSEQ multiplex PCR; the TCRdb copy retains only in-frame clones and omits some. Altogether around 300,000 clones are present, 85% to 90% being singletons, with the ten largest covering 5% to 6.5%. Sequences were derived from peripheral blood, sampled in a trial of Ad26.COV2.S vaccine versus placebo. The receptors stem from a person aged 18-60 years who received the Ad26.COV2.S COVID-19 vaccine or a placebo. CDR3s include the opening cysteine and the closing phenylalanine or tryptophan. A D gene is named only where the DNA matches it firmly. Part of the rows lack a size; the others show once, few, many or a class for expanded clones.

v_gene: TRBV14
j_gene: TRBJ2-3
d_gene: TRBD2
abundance: few
CDR3aa: CASSRLAGADTQYF
CDR3nt: TGTGCCAGCAGCCGACTAGCGGGAGCAGATACGCAGTATTTT

v_gene: TRBV9
j_gene: TRBJ2-3
d_gene: NA
abundance: NA
CDR3aa: CASSVRGTVPDTQYF
CDR3nt: TGTGCCAGCAGCGTAAGAGGTACCGTCCCCGATACGCAGTATTTT

v_gene: TRBV7-9
j_gene: TRBJ2-1
d_gene: TRBD2
abundance: NA
CDR3aa: CASTPVISGRTYNEQFF
CDR3nt: TGTGCCAGCACCCCGGTTATTAGCGGGCGTACCTACAATGAGCAGTTCTTC

v_gene: TRBV7-2
j_gene: TRBJ2-1
d_gene: NA
abundance: NA
CDR3aa: CASSLGGPQGEQFF
CDR3nt: TGTGCCAGCAGTCTTGGGGGCCCCCAAGGTGAGCAGTTCTTC

v_gene: TRBV19
j_gene: TRBJ1-1
d_gene: NA
abundance: NA
CDR3aa: CASSMMGANTEAFF
CDR3nt: TGTGCCAGTAGTATGATGGGGGCTAACACTGAAGCTTTCTTT

v_gene: TRBV6-2/TRBV6-3
j_gene: TRBJ1-1
d_gene: TRBD1
abundance: NA
CDR3aa: CASSNPGTGGMNTEAFF
CDR3nt: TGTGCCAGCAGCAACCCCGGGACAGGGGGTATGAACACTGAAGCTTTCTTT

v_gene: TRBV5-6
j_gene: TRBJ1-6
d_gene: TRBD1
abundance: NA
CDR3aa: CASSLPDRGLSSPLHF
CDR3nt: TGTGCCAGCAGCTTACCCGACAGGGGGCTGAGTTCACCCCTCCACTTT

v_gene: TRBV5-1
j_gene: TRBJ1-6
d_gene: NA
abundance: NA
CDR3aa: CASSLNPGDNSPLHF
CDR3nt: TGCGCCAGCAGCTTAAATCCAGGGGATAATTCACCCCTCCACTTT

v_gene: TRBV19
j_gene: TRBJ1-1
d_gene: TRBD1
abundance: NA
CDR3aa: CASSWDRGNTEAFF
CDR3nt: TGTGCCAGTAGTTGGGACAGGGGGAACACTGAAGCTTTCTTT

v_gene: TRBV6-6
j_gene: TRBJ1-1
d_gene: NA
abundance: NA
CDR3aa: CASIGTAGGTEAFF
CDR3nt: TGTGCCAGCATAGGAACAGCGGGTGGGACTGAAGCTTTCTTT

v_gene: TRBV30
j_gene: TRBJ1-5
d_gene: TRBD1
abundance: NA
CDR3aa: CAWRSGQAVSNQPQHF
CDR3nt: TGTGCCTGGAGAAGTGGACAGGCGGTGAGCAATCAGCCCCAGCATTTT

v_gene: TRBV20-1
j_gene: TRBJ1-5
d_gene: NA
abundance: NA
CDR3aa: CSASVSPQGYQPQHF
CDR3nt: TGCAGTGCTAGTGTCTCCCCTCAGGGTTATCAGCCCCAGCATTTT

v_gene: TRBV14
j_gene: TRBJ1-6
d_gene: NA
abundance: NA
CDR3aa: CASSQAGYNSPLHF
CDR3nt: TGTGCCAGCAGCCAAGCGGGATACAATTCACCCCTCCACTTT

v_gene: TRBV14
j_gene: TRBJ1-1
d_gene: NA
abundance: NA
CDR3aa: CASSRDRNTEAFF
CDR3nt: TGTGCCAGCAGCCGGGACCGCAACACTGAAGCTTTCTTT

v_gene: TRBV24-1
j_gene: TRBJ1-2
d_gene: NA
abundance: once
CDR3aa: CATTLPTAFNYGYTF
CDR3nt: TGTGCCACCACCCTACCGACAGCTTTCAACTATGGCTACACCTTC

v_gene: TRBV7-9
j_gene: TRBJ2-1
d_gene: NA
abundance: NA
CDR3aa: CASSLASRGGNEQFF
CDR3nt: TGTGCCAGCAGCTTAGCGTCCAGGGGAGGGAATGAGCAGTTCTTC

v_gene: TRBV11-3
j_gene: TRBJ2-1
d_gene: TRBD1
abundance: NA
CDR3aa: CASSLGQGWDEQFF
CDR3nt: TGTGCCAGCAGCTTGGGACAGGGATGGGATGAGCAGTTCTTC

v_gene: TRBV18
j_gene: TRBJ2-5
d_gene: TRBD1
abundance: NA
CDR3aa: CASSPGTGGGETQYF
CDR3nt: TGTGCCAGCTCACCAGGGACAGGGGGAGGCGAGACCCAGTACTTC

v_gene: TRBV7-2
j_gene: TRBJ1-1
d_gene: NA
abundance: few
CDR3aa: CASTRTEVNTEAFF
CDR3nt: TGTGCCAGCACCAGGACAGAAGTGAACACTGAAGCTTTCTTT

v_gene: TRBV19
j_gene: TRBJ1-1
d_gene: NA
abundance: NA
CDR3aa: CASSISGTLNTEAFF
CDR3nt: TGTGCCAGTAGTATTTCAGGGACTCTGAACACTGAAGCTTTCTTT

v_gene: TRBV7-9
j_gene: TRBJ2-1
d_gene: TRBD2
abundance: NA
CDR3aa: CASSSLLAGGNNEQFF
CDR3nt: TGTGCCAGCAGCTCCCTGCTAGCGGGAGGTAACAATGAGCAGTTCTTC

v_gene: TRBV28
j_gene: TRBJ2-1
d_gene: TRBD1
abundance: NA
CDR3aa: CASSSHRGRDNEQFF
CDR3nt: TGTGCCAGCAGTTCCCACAGGGGGCGCGACAATGAGCAGTTCTTC

v_gene: TRBV11-2
j_gene: TRBJ2-5
d_gene: NA
abundance: NA
CDR3aa: CASSSSLVLAETQYF
CDR3nt: TGTGCCAGCAGCTCCTCCCTCGTGCTAGCGGAGACCCAGTACTTC

v_gene: TRBV5-1
j_gene: TRBJ1-1
d_gene: TRBD1
abundance: NA
CDR3aa: CASSADRASTEAFF
CDR3nt: TGCGCCAGCAGCGCCGACAGGGCGAGCACTGAAGCTTTCTTT

v_gene: TRBV12-5
j_gene: TRBJ1-5
d_gene: TRBD1
abundance: NA
CDR3aa: CASGDDRGSNQPQHF
CDR3nt: TGTGCTAGTGGCGACGACAGGGGTAGCAATCAGCCCCAGCATTTT

v_gene: TRBV15
j_gene: TRBJ2-7
d_gene: NA
abundance: NA
CDR3aa: CATSSFSNGEQYF
CDR3nt: TGTGCCACCAGCAGCTTCTCAAACGGGGAGCAGTACTTC

v_gene: TRBV6-5
j_gene: TRBJ1-3
d_gene: NA
abundance: NA
CDR3aa: CASHDINSGNTIYF
CDR3nt: TGTGCCAGCCATGACATAAACTCTGGAAACACCATATATTTT

v_gene: TRBV10-3
j_gene: TRBJ2-5
d_gene: NA
abundance: NA
CDR3aa: CAIRGPKETQYF
CDR3nt: TGTGCCATCAGAGGACCTAAAGAGACCCAGTACTTC

v_gene: TRBV7-8
j_gene: TRBJ2-3
d_gene: TRBD2
abundance: once
CDR3aa: CASSPSGGGATDTQYF
CDR3nt: TGTGCCAGCAGCCCCTCAGGCGGGGGGGCCACAGATACGCAGTATTTT

v_gene: TRBV5-1
j_gene: TRBJ2-1
d_gene: TRBD2
abundance: once
CDR3aa: CASSLVRGEGMENEQFF
CDR3nt: TGCGCCAGCAGCCTCGTCAGAGGGGAGGGGATGGAGAATGAGCAGTTCTTC

v_gene: TRBV5-1
j_gene: TRBJ1-1
d_gene: TRBD1
abundance: once
CDR3aa: CASHTGTGDPEAFF
CDR3nt: TGCGCCAGCCATACCGGGACAGGGGATCCTGAAGCTTTCTTT

v_gene: TRBV7-2
j_gene: TRBJ2-3
d_gene: TRBD1
abundance: NA
CDR3aa: CASSFGQGADTQYF
CDR3nt: TGTGCCAGCAGCTTCGGACAGGGGGCAGATACGCAGTATTTT

v_gene: TRBV7-3
j_gene: TRBJ1-1
d_gene: NA
abundance: few
CDR3aa: CASSFDRTTEAFF
CDR3nt: TGTGCCAGCAGCTTCGACAGGACCACTGAAGCTTTCTTT